Presented here are 10 T cell receptor beta chains from one specimen sequenced in a study of shared clonotypes between healthy human individuals. Naive CD8 cells comprised CD45RO-negative, CCR7-positively selected cells, excluding terminally differentiated effector memory CD45RA+ cells. The repertoire was sequenced with immunoSEQ multiplex PCR; TCRdb's copy has only in-frame clones and lacks some. The table shows over 2 million clones, with approximately 95% occurring only once. Sequences were obtained from naive CD8+ T cells sorted from blood. The receptor source for this set is a man aged 18-30 years in good health.

In regard to this clone: This CDR3 is also generated by other DNA sequences in the sample. The rearrangement links TRBV5-6 to TRBJ1-1; D uncertain. Trimming took 4 bases from V and 4 from J, leaving 8 bases between them. Germline values: CDR1 SGHDT, CDR2 YYEEEE. The CDR3 has 12 amino acids. The CDR3 sequence: CASSPGGTEAFF. For the CDR3, the DNA is TGTGCCAGCAGCCCCGGTGGCACTGAAGCTTTCTTT.

The V gene is TRBV14, the J gene TRBJ1-1; D not resolved. This CDR3 has 15 amino acids. The germline V gene encodes CDR1 SGHDN and CDR2 FVKESK. V dropped 0 bases and J dropped 0 bases, with 8 bases sitting between them. The DNA of the CDR3 is TGTGCCAGCAGCCAAGAGGGGTTCATGAACACTGAAGCTTTCTTT. Translating gives CASSQEGFMNTEAFF.

The chain links TRBV6-1 to TRBJ1-1; a possible D gene is TRBD1 (5 bases). Per the germline V gene, CDR1 is MNHNS and CDR2 is SASEGT. CDR3 length: 11 residues. Trimming pared 6 bases from V and 11 bases from J, leaving 13 bases between. CDR3 region: CASRSGVYAFF. CDR3 nucleotide sequence: TGTGCCAGCAGATCGGGGGTTTACGCTTTCTTT.

The V gene is TRBV9, the J gene TRBJ2-7, with TRBD2 identical over 8 bases. This CDR3 has 15 amino acids. Trimming took 4 bases from V and 4 from J; bases not matched to a gene: 10. Germline V gives CDR1 SGDLS, CDR2 YYNGEE. The CDR3 reads CASSPSGSLVYEQYF. The CDR3, as DNA: TGTGCCAGCAGCCCAAGCGGGAGTTTAGTTTACGAGCAGTACTTC.

Notes on this clone: The sample contains more than one DNA sequence encoding this CDR3. The V gene is TRBV6-5, the J gene TRBJ1-1, with D possibly TRBD1 on 5 matching bases. The CDR3 totals 14 residues. CDR1 is MNHEY, CDR2 SVGAGI, per germline. V was pared by 2 bases and J by 1 base, with 8 bases between. The CDR3 loop reads CASSYGTANTEAFF. DNA for the CDR3: TGTGCCAGCAGTTACGGGACTGCGAACACTGAAGCTTTCTTT.

The V gene is TRBV9, the J gene TRBJ2-5, with D possibly matching TRBD1 (5 bases). The CDR3 extends over 15 amino acids. The germline V and J ends were trimmed by 0 bases and 0 bases, with 9 bases remaining between them. Germline CDR1 and CDR2: SGDLS and YYNGEE. The CDR3 DNA sequence: TGTGCCAGCAGCGTAGCAGGGCAGTACCAAGAGACCCAGTACTTC. Translation gives CASSVAGQYQETQYF.

Points on this clone: Other DNA sequences from this sample encode an identical CDR3 as well. The chain combines TRBV7-6 with TRBJ2-7; D unclear. This CDR3 is 13 amino acids long. In germline, CDR1 is SGHVS, CDR2 FNYEAQ. With 2 bases removed from V and 0 bases from J, the gap between germline ends came to 5 bases. Written as DNA, the CDR3 is TGTGCCAGCAGCTTATCGTCCTCCTACGAGCAGTACTTC. This encodes CASSLSSSYEQYF.

The V call is TRBV6-6, the J call TRBJ1-2; D may be TRBD1 (5 bases). CDR3 length: 16 amino acids. Per germline, CDR1 MNHNY and CDR2 SVGAGI (reference sequence). V was clipped by 0 bases and J by 0 bases, with 11 bases between them. CDR3 nucleotide sequence: TGTGCCAGCAGTTACTCTCTCTCAGGGACTAACTATGGCTACACCTTC. The encoded protein is CASSYSLSGTNYGYTF.

CDR3 sequence (DNA): TGTGCCAGCAGCCAAGGACTAACCGAGCAGTTCTTC. It specifies CASSQGLTEQFF. The chain recombines TRBV13 with TRBJ2-1; the D gene is possibly TRBD2 (6 bases). Trimming took 5 bases from V and 10 from J, leaving 12 bases between them. The CDR3 totals 12 residues. Germline V gene sequence: CDR1 PRHDT, CDR2 FYEKMQ (reference sequence).

The chain employs TRBV6-5 and TRBJ2-7; a weak D match, TRBD1 (6 bases). Germline lookup yields CDR1 MNHEY and CDR2 SVGAGI. The CDR3 spans 15 residues. V dropped 0 bases and J dropped 1 base, with 10 bases sitting between them. The CDR3 sequence is CASSYSGATSYEQYF. DNA of the CDR3: TGTGCCAGCAGTTACTCGGGGGCTACTTCCTACGAGCAGTACTTC.